Each of the 2 T cell receptor beta chains below was sequenced from the same sample in a study of T-cell reconstitution after alpha-beta-depleted transplantation in children. Construction of the TCRbeta library involved unique molecular identifiers. TCRdb itself ran the PCR reads through MiXCR, one entry per CDR3 protein. The sample includes some 260,000 distinct CDR3 sequences, 20% to 30% of them seen just once. The sequencing here drew on PBMCs, mostly from graft donor cells, taken 360 days after TCRalphabeta/CD19-depleted stem cell transplant. The receptors were sampled from a female patient between 2 and 10 years old who had a stem cell transplant for congenital amegakaryocytic thrombocytopenia, so the T cells may come from the graft donor.

The chain employs TRBV4-3 and TRBJ2-1; D remains unclear. Germline lookup yields CDR1 LGHNA and CDR2 YSLEER. The V gene lost 1 base and the J gene lost 3 bases, with 10 bases spanning the gap. The CDR3 sequence is 15 residues long. The CDR3 reads CASSQVQKIYNEQFF. CDR3 in DNA: TGCGCCAGCAGCCAAGTACAAAAGATCTACAATGAGCAGTTCTTC.

In its sample, this clonotype was seen a few times. The rearrangement joins TRBV12-3 or TRBV12-4 to TRBJ2-1, with D possibly matching TRBD2 (6 bases). The CDR3 spans 14 residues. Trimming took 5 bases from V and 5 from J, leaving 13 bases between them. The CDR3 DNA is TGTGCCAGCAGTCCGATGGGACTGAACAATGAGCAGTTCTTC. This codes for CASSPMGLNNEQFF.